These T cell receptor beta chains were read from a single sample in a study of blood T cell repertoires in COVID-19. Clones were sequenced by immunoSEQ multiplex PCR, and TCRdb holds only the in-frame ones, with some missing. The data show tens of thousands of clones, 88% seen once. Sequencing was done on a sample of peripheral blood. The receptors stem from a human donor in a cohort sampled during active COVID-19. Both conserved end residues are part of each CDR3. D genes are given only for firm matches. Rows may omit the clone size; those that give it use once, few, many or a size class.

CDR3 length	D gene	clone size	J gene	V gene	CDR3 DNA	CDR3 protein
15	.	.	TRBJ2-1	TRBV27	TGTGCCAGCAGTCCACAGACGAGCTCCTACAATGAGCAGTTCTTC	CASSPQTSSYNEQFF
13	.	.	TRBJ2-2	TRBV7-9	TGTGCCAGCAGCTTATCCGGCACCGGGGAGCTGTTTTTT	CASSLSGTGELFF
16	TRBD2	.	TRBJ2-3	TRBV6-1	TGTGCCAGCAGTGGACAGCGGGGGGGCCGCACAGATACGCAGTATTTT	CASSGQRGGRTDTQYF
17	.	.	TRBJ1-2	TRBV7-7	TGTGCCAGCAGCCCCCGCCGGCAGGGGCGAATTGACTATGGCTACACCTTC	CASSPRRQGRIDYGYTF
14	.	once	TRBJ1-4	TRBV6-5	TGTGCCAGCAGCCCCGGGACATCTAATGAAAAACTGTTTTTT	CASSPGTSNEKLFF
14	.	.	TRBJ1-2	TRBV19	TGTGCCAGTAGTATAGGGGGGGACGTCTCGGGCTACACCTTC	CASSIGGDVSGYTF
15	TRBD2	.	TRBJ2-1	TRBV3-1/TRBV3-2	TGTGCCAGCAGCCCAGGCTCTAGCGGGAGAAATGAGCAGTTCTTC	CASSPGSSGRNEQFF
13	TRBD2	.	TRBJ2-7	TRBV10-1	TGCGCCAGCAGTCCGGGGACTAGGAGGGGGCAGTACTTC	CASSPGTRRGQYF
13	TRBD1	once	TRBJ2-4	TRBV30	TGTGCCTGGAGCTTAAGGACAGGGAACATTCAGTACTTC	CAWSLRTGNIQYF
14	TRBD1	.	TRBJ1-2	TRBV5-8	TGTGCCAGCAGCTGGGGACAGGGGGTTTATGGCTACACCTTC	CASSWGQGVYGYTF
11	.	.	TRBJ1-4	TRBV3-1/TRBV3-2	TGTGCCAGCGGAGCTAATGAGGGACTGTTTTTT	CASGANEGLFF
16	TRBD1	few	TRBJ2-7	TRBV5-4	TGTGCCAGCAGCTCGCAGGGGACAGGGGCTTTCTACGAGCAGTACTTC	CASSSQGTGAFYEQYF
15	TRBD1	once	TRBJ1-1	TRBV19	TGTGCCAGTAGTTCTAGACAGGGGAGACCCACTGAAGCTTTCTTT	CASSSRQGRPTEAFF
13	TRBD2	.	TRBJ2-3	TRBV29-1	TGCAGCGTTGAGACTAGCGGGGCAGATACGCAGTATTTT	CSVETSGADTQYF
18	TRBD2	.	TRBJ2-3	TRBV14	TGTGCCAGCAGCCAAGCAATAGCGGGTATTTCTAGCACAGATACGCAGTATTTT	CASSQAIAGISSTDTQYF
16	TRBD1	.	TRBJ1-3	TRBV2	TGTGCCAGCAGTGAACGGGACAGTCACTCTGGAAACACCATATATTTT	CASSERDSHSGNTIYF
14	TRBD2	once	TRBJ2-5	TRBV11-1	TGTGCCAGCACCCAGTGGGGAGGGCAAGAGACCCAGTACTTC	CASTQWGGQETQYF
12	TRBD1	.	TRBJ2-2	TRBV29-1	TGCAGCGTAGACAGGGGCGCCGGGGAGCTGTTTTTT	CSVDRGAGELFF
13	.	.	TRBJ1-2	TRBV6-5	TGTGCCAGCAGTACCCGCGGGGGCTATGGCTACACCTTC	CASSTRGGYGYTF
14	TRBD2	.	TRBJ2-5	TRBV4-1	TGCGCCAGCAGCCCCTCTCGGGGGGTTGAGACCCAGTACTTC	CASSPSRGVETQYF
10	.	.	TRBJ1-2	TRBV24-1	TGTGTCAAATCTAACTATGGCTACACCTTC	CVKSNYGYTF
15	TRBD1	once	TRBJ2-1	TRBV9	TGTGCCAGCAGCCCCCCGGGACAGGGTACATCTGAGCAGTTCTTC	CASSPPGQGTSEQFF
12	.	.	TRBJ2-2	TRBV30	TGTGCCTGGAGTAGAGGGTCCGGGGAGCTGTTTTTT	CAWSRGSGELFF
15	TRBD2	.	TRBJ2-3	TRBV20-1	TGCAGTGCTAGTGTGGCCGGGAGGGCCGTAGATACGCAGTATTTT	CSASVAGRAVDTQYF
14	TRBD1	few	TRBJ2-1	TRBV6-6	TGTGCCAGCACCAGACAGGGGGGCTACAATGAGCAGTTCTTC	CASTRQGGYNEQFF
14	TRBD1	.	TRBJ2-1	TRBV5-6	TGTGCCAGCAGCTTCGGGACAGGGGGTCATGAGCAGTTCTTC	CASSFGTGGHEQFF
20	TRBD2	.	TRBJ2-1	TRBV6-1	TGTGCCAGCAGTGCCACCCTAGCGGGAGGACAATCCCGCTCCTACAATGAGCAGTTCTTC	CASSATLAGGQSRSYNEQFF
16	TRBD2	.	TRBJ2-3	TRBV6-4	TGTGCCAGCAGTGTCGGACTAGCGGGGTACACAGATACGCAGTATTTT	CASSVGLAGYTDTQYF
12	.	.	TRBJ2-3	TRBV11-1	TGTGCCAGCAGCTTTTCCGGGGATACGCAGTATTTT	CASSFSGDTQYF
14	.	.	TRBJ2-7	TRBV27	TGTGCCAGCAGTTTGGGAGTGGAGATCGACGAGCAGTACTTC	CASSLGVEIDEQYF
14	.	.	TRBJ2-7	TRBV5-6	TGCGCCCGCCGCCGAGGAGGGGGGGCGTACGAGCAGTACTTC	CARRRGGGAYEQYF
15	TRBD1	.	TRBJ2-1	TRBV11-3	TGTGCCAGCAGCCCGGGACAGGGTTCCCACAATGAGCAGTTCTTC	CASSPGQGSHNEQFF
15	TRBD1	.	TRBJ1-1	TRBV6-1	TGTGCCAGCAGTGAGGGGCCGACAGGGGCCACTGAAGCTTTCTTT	CASSEGPTGATEAFF
14	.	.	TRBJ1-4	TRBV19	TGTGCCAGTAGTAATCGAAGAGGGAATGAAAAACTGTTTTTT	CASSNRRGNEKLFF
15	TRBD1	.	TRBJ2-7	TRBV10-3	TGTGCCATCAGTGAGTCTGGGACAGGGGCCTACGAGCAGTACTTC	CAISESGTGAYEQYF
16	TRBD1	.	TRBJ2-3	TRBV4-3	TGCGCCAGCAGCCAAGATTGGCCTACAGGGGCAGATACGCAGTATTTT	CASSQDWPTGADTQYF
15	TRBD2	.	TRBJ2-7	TRBV19	TGTGCCAGTAGTCCCACGGGGGGGAGCCGCTACGAGCAGTACTTC	CASSPTGGSRYEQYF
16	TRBD1	once	TRBJ2-7	TRBV4-1	TGCGCCAGCAGCCAAGATAGGGGACAGGGGTCCCACGAGCAGTACTTC	CASSQDRGQGSHEQYF
13	.	.	TRBJ2-7	TRBV19	TGTGCCAGTAGTCAACGGACTTTGGGCGAGCAGTACTTC	CASSQRTLGEQYF
21	.	.	TRBJ1-1	TRBV21-1	TGTGCCAGCAGCAAAGCTGGGCCCCATACAGGGGTCAAGACATCGGGCACTGAAGCTTTCTTT	CASSKAGPHTGVKTSGTEAFF
14	TRBD1	.	TRBJ2-7	TRBV7-2	TGTGCCAGCAGCCTGACGGGACAGGCTCCTCAGCAGTACTTC	CASSLTGQAPQQYF
14	TRBD1	.	TRBJ2-7	TRBV19	TGTGCCAGTACCACCGGGACAGGGTCCTCCGAGCAGTACTTC	CASTTGTGSSEQYF
14	.	.	TRBJ1-1	TRBV6-6	TGTGCCAGCAAAACCGGCAGGGGCGCCTTTGAAGCTTTCTTT	CASKTGRGAFEAFF
15	TRBD1	.	TRBJ2-5	TRBV5-5	TGTGCCAGCAGCATTTCACAGGGGGCTTGGGAGACCCAGTACTTC	CASSISQGAWETQYF
15	.	.	TRBJ1-2	TRBV5-8	TGTGCCAGCAGCTTGGCTACGACAGAACCCTATGGCTACACCTTC	CASSLATTEPYGYTF
17	.	many	TRBJ2-7	TRBV4-1	TGCGCCAGCAGCCGATTCCCCTCGCTGTCGGGGGTCGACGAGCAGTACTTC	CASSRFPSLSGVDEQYF
14	.	.	TRBJ2-3	TRBV4-3	TGCGCCAGCAGCCTTGACTTCTCGGCCGATACGCAGTATTTT	CASSLDFSADTQYF
14	.	.	TRBJ1-6	TRBV27	TGTGCCAGCATGCTCTCTTATACAGGGTCACCCCTCCACTTT	CASMLSYTGSPLHF
14	.	once	TRBJ2-7	TRBV5-1	TGCGCCAGCAGCTTGGGAGGGCAATACTACGAGCAGTACTTC	CASSLGGQYYEQYF
15	.	.	TRBJ2-3	TRBV7-9	TGTGCCAGCAGCTTAAGAACTAGCTGGGCAGATACGCAGTATTTT	CASSLRTSWADTQYF
14	.	.	TRBJ1-2	TRBV5-6	TGTGCCAGCAGCTTGGGGCAGGGAAGCTATGGCTACACCTTC	CASSLGQGSYGYTF
16	TRBD2	.	TRBJ2-7	TRBV9	TGTGCCAGCAGCGTAGGGGGGGCTAGCGGGAGTTACGAGCAGTACTTC	CASSVGGASGSYEQYF
19	TRBD1	.	TRBJ2-5	TRBV4-1	TGCGCCAGCAGCCAAGTCTGGACAGGGGTAGGGGGTCTACAAGAGACCCAGTACTTC	CASSQVWTGVGGLQETQYF
14	.	.	TRBJ1-1	TRBV11-2	TGTGCCAGCAGCTTAGGGGCAGCGAACACTGAAGCTTTCTTT	CASSLGAANTEAFF
14	.	.	TRBJ2-7	TRBV7-9	TGTGCCAGCAGCTCAGACAAGAGCTCCTACGAGCAGTACTTC	CASSSDKSSYEQYF
15	TRBD2	once	TRBJ2-5	TRBV7-3	TGTGCCAGCAGCAGTAGCGGGAGTGGGCTGGAGACCCAGTACTTC	CASSSSGSGLETQYF
15	TRBD1	.	TRBJ2-7	TRBV6-6	TGTGCCAGCAGAAACCGGGACAGGGGTTACTACGAGCAGTACTTC	CASRNRDRGYYEQYF
13	.	.	TRBJ2-1	TRBV15	TGTGCCACCAGCAGGGGCGGCGGGTTTGAGCAGTTCTTC	CATSRGGGFEQFF